A selection of T cell receptor beta chains follows, all from one sample in a study of cytomegalovirus exposure and HLA in healthy donors. Here immunoSEQ multiplex PCR was the method, and the copy in TCRdb shows in-frame clones only, minus some. The repertoire holds some 150,000 clones, with about three quarters as singletons. The material sequenced was PBMCs. Receptors originate from a woman aged 25 to 39 in good health and CMV-seronegative. CDR3s include the opening cysteine and the closing phenylalanine or tryptophan. The D gene is left open where the match is weak. Clone size is shown for a subset of rows, as once, few, many or a class of expanded clone.

14,TRBV2,TRBJ1-4,few,.,CASSVYRTNEKLFF,TGTGCCAGCAGTGTTTACAGAACTAATGAAAAACTGTTTTTT
13,TRBV7-9,TRBJ2-3,.,TRBD1,CASSFRSGGSQYF,TGTGCCAGCAGCTTCCGATCAGGGGGTTCGCAGTATTTT
13,TRBV5-8,TRBJ2-7,.,.,CASSLPPYSEQYF,TGTGCCAGCAGCTTGCCGCCCTACTCCGAGCAGTACTTC
13,TRBV7-3,TRBJ1-2,once,.,CASSFNRVVGYTF,TGTGCCAGCAGCTTTAACAGGGTAGTTGGCTACACCTTC
16,TRBV28,TRBJ1-1,.,.,CATSLSSTGINTEAFF,TGTGCCACCAGTTTATCCTCTACAGGGATAAACACTGAAGCTTTCTTT
16,TRBV7-9,TRBJ2-1,.,TRBD2,CASTPITSGSYNEQFF,TGTGCCAGCACTCCAATAACTAGCGGGAGCTACAATGAGCAGTTCTTC
12,TRBV30,TRBJ1-5,once,.,CAGSLGNQPQHF,TGTGCCGGCAGTCTGGGCAATCAGCCCCAGCATTTT
15,TRBV9,TRBJ2-3,.,TRBD1,CASSETGVSTDTQYF,TGTGCCAGCAGCGAAACAGGGGTTTCGACAGATACGCAGTATTTT
17,TRBV19,TRBJ1-6,few,TRBD1,CASIPRHSQGEGSPLHF,TGTGCCAGTATCCCGCGACATTCTCAGGGGGAAGGATCACCCCTCCACTTT
12,TRBV29-1,TRBJ2-7,once,.,CSVEKDSYEQYF,TGCAGCGTTGAAAAGGACAGCTACGAGCAGTACTTC
14,TRBV27,TRBJ2-5,few,TRBD1,CASSRTTGVETQYF,TGTGCCAGCAGCCGAACTACAGGGGTGGAGACCCAGTACTTC
16,TRBV5-1,TRBJ2-1,.,TRBD2,CASSWGSGNFYNEQFF,TGCGCCAGCAGCTGGGGGAGCGGGAACTTCTACAATGAGCAGTTCTTC
14,TRBV5-6,TRBJ1-1,few,.,CASSLVRYNTEAFF,TGTGCCAGCAGCTTGGTGCGTTACAACACTGAAGCTTTCTTT
15,TRBV7-2,TRBJ2-5,.,.,CASSLDYRVEETQYF,TGTGCCAGCAGCTTAGATTACAGGGTGGAAGAGACCCAGTACTTC
14,TRBV6-4,TRBJ1-2,.,.,CASSDSGDSYGYTF,TGTGCCAGCAGTGACTCCGGAGACAGCTATGGCTACACCTTC
17,TRBV7-3,TRBJ2-1,.,TRBD2,CASSLTSGRSSYNEQFF,TGTGCCAGCAGCTTAACTAGCGGGCGAAGCTCCTACAATGAGCAGTTCTTC
17,TRBV7-3,TRBJ2-3,.,TRBD1,CASSPGLDRGGGDTQYF,TGTGCCAGCAGCCCGGGGCTGGACAGGGGCGGAGGAGATACGCAGTATTTT
13,TRBV11-2,TRBJ2-7,few,.,CASSLVRGFEQYF,TGTGCCAGCAGCTTAGTACGGGGGTTCGAGCAGTACTTC
14,TRBV7-2,TRBJ2-3,once,.,CASSFSMGTDTQYF,TGTGCCAGCAGCTTTAGCATGGGCACAGATACGCAGTATTTT
14,TRBV28,TRBJ1-5,once,.,CASSFPREGQPQHF,TGTGCCAGCAGTTTCCCCAGGGAAGGACAGCCCCAGCATTTT
21,TRBV4-1,TRBJ2-2,few,TRBD2,CASSQDPGILREGQNTGELFF,TGCGCCAGCAGCCAAGATCCGGGGATCTTGCGGGAGGGCCAGAACACCGGGGAGCTGTTTTTT
12,TRBV12-5,TRBJ1-2,.,TRBD1,CASGIQGYGYTF,TGTGCTAGTGGTATACAGGGGTATGGCTACACCTTC